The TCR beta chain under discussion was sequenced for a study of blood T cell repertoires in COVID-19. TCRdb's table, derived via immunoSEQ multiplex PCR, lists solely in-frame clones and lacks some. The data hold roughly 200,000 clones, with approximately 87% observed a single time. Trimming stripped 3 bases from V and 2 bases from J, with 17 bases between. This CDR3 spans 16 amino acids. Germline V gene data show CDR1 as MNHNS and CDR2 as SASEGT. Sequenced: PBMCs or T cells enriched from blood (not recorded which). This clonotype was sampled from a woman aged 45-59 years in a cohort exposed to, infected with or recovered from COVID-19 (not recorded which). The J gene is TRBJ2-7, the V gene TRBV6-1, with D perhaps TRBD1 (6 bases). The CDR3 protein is CASSERTASYPYEQYF. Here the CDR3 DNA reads TGTGCCAGCAGTGAGCGGACAGCCTCCTACCCCTACGAGCAGTACTTC.